This TCR beta chain was sequenced in a study of shared clonotypes between healthy human individuals. Sequenced by immunoSEQ multiplex PCR; TCRdb stores in-frame clones only, minus some. The sample holds some 2.4 million clones, 80% to 95% seen once. The CDR3 is made up of 11 amino acids. Germline CDR1 and CDR2: DFQATT and SNEGSKA (reference sequence). V shed 6 bases and J shed 1 base, with 4 bases lying between them. The chain is built from TRBV20-1 and TRBJ1-5, with D hard to call. This sequence originates from a man between 18 and 29 years old in good health. Some clones in this sample may be carry-over from other donors' samples. Input material: naive CD4+ T cells from PBMCs. The subset was: CD45RA+ positively selected. The CDR3 DNA follows: TGCAGTGCCCACAGCAATCAGCCCCAGCATTTT. Translating it yields CSAHSNQPQHF.